The 9 T cell receptor beta chains presented below share a single source sample, sequenced in a study of post-analysis software for immune sequencing data (dated by TCRdb to about 2015). The antigens of these receptors remain unknown. Results and caveats for the whole study, not just this receptor: Patients showed significantly higher frequencies than controls for about 5 TRBV segments, among them TRBV5-6, TRBV5-1 and TRBV20-1.

The protocol used for the library was PCR. Sequencing was performed on an Illumina HiSeq 2500. Unique molecular identifiers were incorporated into TCR beta cDNA libraries to reduce PCR and sequencing biases. TCRdb reanalyzed the raw reads on its own, using fastp at Q25 for trimming and MiXCR for clone calling, and kept in-frame beta chains. Each entry merges the rows of one CDR3 protein and shows their most common DNA and genes. In all, the sample holds approximately 690,000 distinct CDR3 sequences, and approximately 59% of those were seen once. The leading ten clones occupy roughly 10% of the sample. Source material: blood. Receptors originate from a girl aged 2 to 9 with multiple sclerosis.

The genes are TRBV18 and TRBJ1-2, with a tentative D call TRBD1 (5 bases). Germline lookup yields CDR1 KGHSH and CDR2 LQKENI. The CDR3 has 12 amino acids. V lost 5 bases and J lost 6, with 10 bases in between. The CDR3, as DNA: TGTGCCAGCTCAGAAGGGGCTCATGGCTACACCTTC. Amino acids: CASSEGAHGYTF. The full variable domain, completed using reference TRBV18 and TRBJ1-2, is NAGVMQNPRHLVRRRGQEARLRCSPMKGHSHVYWYRQLPEEGLKFMVYLQKENIIDESGMPKERFSAEFPKEGPSILRIQQVVRGDSAAYFCASSEGAHGYTFGSGTRLTVV.

This clonotype showed up just once. V is TRBV18 and J is TRBJ2-7; TRBD1 aligns across 8 bases. This CDR3 spans 14 amino acids. CDR1 KGHSH and CDR2 LQKENI come from the germline V gene. Losses at the gene ends were 2 bases for V and 3 bases for J; bases not matched to a gene: 3. CDR3 region: CASSPRDRHYEQYF. For the CDR3, the DNA is TGTGCCAGCTCACCAAGGGACAGGCACTACGAGCAGTACTTC. Together with reference TRBV18 and TRBJ2-7, the CDR3 gives the full variable domain: NAGVMQNPRHLVRRRGQEARLRCSPMKGHSHVYWYRQLPEEGLKFMVYLQKENIIDESGMPKERFSAEFPKEGPSILRIQQVVRGDSAAYFCASSPRDRHYEQYFGPGTRLTVT.

The rearrangement joins TRBV28 to TRBJ2-1; 16 nucleotides match TRBD2. The CDR3 is 18 amino acids. Germline V gives CDR1 MDHEN, CDR2 SYDVKM. V lost 6 bases and J lost 6; bases outside the gene matches: 11. CDR3 in amino acids: CASRGLSGTSGRGNEQFF. The CDR3 nucleotides are TGTGCCAGCAGGGGTTTATCTGGGACTAGCGGGAGGGGCAATGAGCAGTTCTTC.

The genes are TRBV7-2 and TRBJ2-7; 8 positions agree with TRBD2. The CDR3 extends over 15 amino acids. Per the germline V gene, CDR1 is SGHTA and CDR2 is FQGNSA. The V segment lost 4 bases and the J segment 4 bases; nucleotides outside the gene matches: 9. The CDR3 DNA reads as TGTGCCAGCAGCTGGGGGCTAGCGGGCCCTTACGAGCAGTACTTC. As protein: CASSWGLAGPYEQYF. Full variable domain (outside the CDR3, taken from reference TRBV7-2 and TRBJ2-7): GAGVSQSPSNKVTEKGKDVELRCDPISGHTALYWYRQSLGQGLEFLIYFQGNSAPDKSGLPSDRFSAERTGGSVSTLTIQRTQQEDSAVYLCASSWGLAGPYEQYFGPGTRLTVT.

V is TRBV7-6 and J is TRBJ2-3; D remains ambiguous. This CDR3 contains 11 residues. The germline gives CDR1 SGHVS, CDR2 FNYEAQ. V lost 6 bases and J 5 bases, leaving 6 bases between the germline ends. The CDR3 sequence is CASRNGDTQYF. The CDR3 DNA reads TGTGCCAGCAGAAATGGAGATACGCAGTATTTT.

A note on this clonotype: At one of its ends the junction is not consistent with the germline gene, which may arise from a read error. V usage is TRBV7-3 and J usage is TRBJ2-1; 7 nucleotides align to TRBD2. The CDR3 totals 15 residues. CDR1 SGHTA and CDR2 FQGTGA come from the germline V gene. In DNA, the CDR3 is TGTGCCGGCAGCCCCCGTGGGGGTACTAGCGAGAAGCAGTTCTTC. Translated, it gives CAGSPRGGTSEKQFF.

The CDR3 protein is CASSYYYTGGQDYGYTF. CDR3 DNA: TGTGCCAGCAGTTACTACTACACAGGGGGACAAGACTATGGCTACACCTTC. The chain is built from TRBV6-5 and TRBJ1-2; TRBD1 matches 8 bases. After removal of 1 base from V and 3 bases from J, the junction contained 10 bases not matched to a gene. CDR1 and CDR2 (germline): MNHEY, SVGAGI. The CDR3 extends over 17 amino acids.

This clonotype was found a few times. The chain uses TRBV10-3 and TRBJ1-2; possible D gene TRBD1, 5 bases. The germline V and J ends were trimmed by 5 bases and 4 bases, with 11 bases remaining between them. The CDR3 length is 13 residues. CDR1 is ENHRY and CDR2 is SYGVKD in the germline V gene. CDR3 coding DNA: TGTGCCATCAGTCGGGACTCCTCCTATGGCTACACCTTC. It encodes CAISRDSSYGYTF.

For the CDR3, the DNA is TGTGCCAGCAGTTCCCGGGACAGGGGACATGGCTACACCTTC. Translating gives CASSSRDRGHGYTF. The chain recombines TRBV6-5 with TRBJ1-2; 10 nucleotides line up with TRBD1. This CDR3 is 14 amino acids long. V lost 4 bases to trimming and J lost 6 bases; unmatched junction nucleotides: 5. The germline gives CDR1 MNHEY, CDR2 SVGAGI.